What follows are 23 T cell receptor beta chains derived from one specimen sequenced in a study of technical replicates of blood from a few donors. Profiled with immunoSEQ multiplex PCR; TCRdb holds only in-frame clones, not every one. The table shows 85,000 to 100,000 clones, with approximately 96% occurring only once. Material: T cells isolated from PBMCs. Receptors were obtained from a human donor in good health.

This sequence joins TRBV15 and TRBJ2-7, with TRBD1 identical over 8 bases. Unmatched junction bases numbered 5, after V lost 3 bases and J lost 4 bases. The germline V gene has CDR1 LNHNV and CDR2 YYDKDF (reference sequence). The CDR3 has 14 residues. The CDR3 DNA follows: TGTGCCACCAGCAGGAGGGGACAGGTTTACGAGCAGTACTTC. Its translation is CATSRRGQVYEQYF.

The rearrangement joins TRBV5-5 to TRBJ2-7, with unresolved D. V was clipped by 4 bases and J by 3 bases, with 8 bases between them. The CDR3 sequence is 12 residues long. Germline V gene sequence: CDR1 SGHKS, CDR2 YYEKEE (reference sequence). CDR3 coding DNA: TGTGCCAGCAGCCCACAGTTCTACGAGCAGTACTTC. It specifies CASSPQFYEQYF.

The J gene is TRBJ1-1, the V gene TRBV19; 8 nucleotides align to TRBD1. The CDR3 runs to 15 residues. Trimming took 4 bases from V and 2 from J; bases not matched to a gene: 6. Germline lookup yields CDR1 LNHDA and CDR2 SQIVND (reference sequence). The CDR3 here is CASSTDRAFNTEAFF. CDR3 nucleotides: TGTGCCAGTAGTACGGACAGGGCTTTTAACACTGAAGCTTTCTTT.

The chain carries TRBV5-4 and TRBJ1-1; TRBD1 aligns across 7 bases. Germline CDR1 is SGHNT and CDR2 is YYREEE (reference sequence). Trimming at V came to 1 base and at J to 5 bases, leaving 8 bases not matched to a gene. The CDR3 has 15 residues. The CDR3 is CASSLQGVPRTEAFF. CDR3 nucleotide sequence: TGTGCCAGCAGCTTGCAGGGGGTACCCCGGACTGAAGCTTTCTTT.

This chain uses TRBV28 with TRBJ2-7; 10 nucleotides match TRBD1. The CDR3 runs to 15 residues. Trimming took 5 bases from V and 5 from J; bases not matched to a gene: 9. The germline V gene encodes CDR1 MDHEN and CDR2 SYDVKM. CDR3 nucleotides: TGTGCCAGCAGTCCAACCGGGACAGGGGTGAACGAGCAGTACTTC. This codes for CASSPTGTGVNEQYF.

CDR3 nucleotides: TGTGCCAGTAGTATAAGCGACAGGGGGCGGAACACCATATATTTT. Protein product: CASSISDRGRNTIYF. The chain employs TRBV19 and TRBJ1-3, with 10 positions matching TRBD1. Per the germline V gene, CDR1 is LNHDA and CDR2 is SQIVND (reference sequence). J was trimmed by 7 bases and V by 2 bases; bases with no gene match: 5. This CDR3 has 15 residues.

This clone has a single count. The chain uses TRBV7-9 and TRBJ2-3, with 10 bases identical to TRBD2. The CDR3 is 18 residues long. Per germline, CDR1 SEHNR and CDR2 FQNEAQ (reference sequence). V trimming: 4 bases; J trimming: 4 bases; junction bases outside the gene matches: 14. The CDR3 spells CASSWGLLAGVIPDTQYF. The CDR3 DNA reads TGTGCCAGCAGCTGGGGGTTGCTAGCGGGAGTCATCCCAGATACGCAGTATTTT. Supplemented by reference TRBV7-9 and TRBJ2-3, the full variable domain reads DTGVSQNPRHKITKRGQNVTFRCDPISEHNRLYWYRQTLGQGPEFLTYFQNEAQLEKSRLLSDRFSAERPKGSFSTLEIQRTEQGDSAMYLCASSWGLLAGVIPDTQYFGPGTRLTVL.

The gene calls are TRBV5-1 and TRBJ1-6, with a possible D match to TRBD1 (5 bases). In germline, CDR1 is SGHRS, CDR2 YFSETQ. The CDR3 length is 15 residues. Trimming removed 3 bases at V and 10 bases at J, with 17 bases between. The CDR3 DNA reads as TGCGCCAGCAGCTACGGGACTGACGTGGGATCACCCCTCCACTTT. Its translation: CASSYGTDVGSPLHF. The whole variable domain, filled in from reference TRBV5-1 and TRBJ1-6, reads KAGVTQTPRYLIKTRGQQVTLSCSPISGHRSVSWYQQTPGQGLQFLFEYFSETQRNKGNFPGRFSGRQFSNSRSEMNVSTLELGDSALYLCASSYGTDVGSPLHFGNGTRLTVT.

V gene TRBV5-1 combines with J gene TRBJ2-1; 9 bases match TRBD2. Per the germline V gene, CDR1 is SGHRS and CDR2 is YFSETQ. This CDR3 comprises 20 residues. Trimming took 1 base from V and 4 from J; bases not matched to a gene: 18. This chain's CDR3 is CASSLSSPGARTSDYNEQFF. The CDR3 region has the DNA TGCGCCAGCAGCTTGAGTAGTCCGGGGGCACGGACTAGCGATTACAATGAGCAGTTCTTC.

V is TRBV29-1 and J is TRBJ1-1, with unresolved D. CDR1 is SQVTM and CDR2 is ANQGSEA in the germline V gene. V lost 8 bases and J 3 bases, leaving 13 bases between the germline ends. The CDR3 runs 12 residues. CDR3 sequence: CSISRWDTEAFF. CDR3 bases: TGCAGCATTAGCCGGTGGGACACTGAAGCTTTCTTT.

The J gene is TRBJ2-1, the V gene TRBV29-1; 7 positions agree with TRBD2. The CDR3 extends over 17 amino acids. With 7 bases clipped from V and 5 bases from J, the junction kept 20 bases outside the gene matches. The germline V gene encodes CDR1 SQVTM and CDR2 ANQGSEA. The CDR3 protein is CSAPSGETLGVHNEQFF. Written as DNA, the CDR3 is TGCAGCGCCCCCAGCGGGGAAACTCTCGGGGTACACAATGAGCAGTTCTTC.

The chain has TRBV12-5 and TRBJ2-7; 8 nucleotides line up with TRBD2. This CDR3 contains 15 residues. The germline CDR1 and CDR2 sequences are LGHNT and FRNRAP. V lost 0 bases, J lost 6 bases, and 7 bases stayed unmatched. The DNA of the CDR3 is TGTGCTAGTGGTTTGGTACGACTAGCGCCGGGCGAGCAGTACTTC. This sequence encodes CASGLVRLAPGEQYF.

In DNA form, the CDR3 reads TGTGCCAGCAGTTTTCCGGGAAGCTTGCCTGGAAACACCATATATTTT. Translation gives CASSFPGSLPGNTIYF. V and J are TRBV6-6 and TRBJ1-3; D gene unclear. Trimming took 4 bases from V and 2 from J, leaving 15 bases between them. CDR3 length: 16 amino acids. Germline-derived CDR1 and CDR2 are MNHNY and SVGAGI (reference sequence).

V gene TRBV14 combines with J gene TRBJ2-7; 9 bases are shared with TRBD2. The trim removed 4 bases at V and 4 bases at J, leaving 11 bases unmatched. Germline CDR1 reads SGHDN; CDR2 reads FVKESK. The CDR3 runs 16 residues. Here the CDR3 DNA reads TGTGCCAGCAGCCTGGGGGGGCTAGCGGGACGGTACGAGCAGTACTTC. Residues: CASSLGGLAGRYEQYF. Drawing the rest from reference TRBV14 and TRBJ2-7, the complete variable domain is EAGVTQFPSHSVIEKGQTVTLRCDPISGHDNLYWYRRVMGKEIKFLLHFVKESKQDESGMPNNRFLAERTGGTYSTLKVQPAELEDSGVYFCASSLGGLAGRYEQYFGPGTRLTVT.

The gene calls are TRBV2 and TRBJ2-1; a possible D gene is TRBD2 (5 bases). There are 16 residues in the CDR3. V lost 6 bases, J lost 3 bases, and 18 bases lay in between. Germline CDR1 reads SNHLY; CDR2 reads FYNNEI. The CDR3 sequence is CASREYAGAHYNEQFF. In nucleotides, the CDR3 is TGTGCCAGCAGGGAGTACGCGGGCGCTCACTACAATGAGCAGTTCTTC.

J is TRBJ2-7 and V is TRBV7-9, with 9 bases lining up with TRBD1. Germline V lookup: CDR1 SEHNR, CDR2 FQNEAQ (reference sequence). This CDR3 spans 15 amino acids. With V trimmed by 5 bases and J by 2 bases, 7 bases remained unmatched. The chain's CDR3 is CASSPGQGKAYEQYF. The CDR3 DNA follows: TGTGCCAGCAGCCCGGGACAGGGTAAGGCCTACGAGCAGTACTTC.

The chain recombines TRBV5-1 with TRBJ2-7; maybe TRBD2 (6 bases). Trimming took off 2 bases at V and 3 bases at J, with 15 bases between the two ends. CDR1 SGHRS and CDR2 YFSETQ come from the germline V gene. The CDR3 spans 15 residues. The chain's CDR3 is CASSFETEGHYEQYF. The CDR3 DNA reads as TGCGCCAGCAGCTTTGAGACGGAGGGGCACTACGAGCAGTACTTC. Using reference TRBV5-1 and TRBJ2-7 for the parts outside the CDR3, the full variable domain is KAGVTQTPRYLIKTRGQQVTLSCSPISGHRSVSWYQQTPGQGLQFLFEYFSETQRNKGNFPGRFSGRQFSNSRSEMNVSTLELGDSALYLCASSFETEGHYEQYFGPGTRLTVT.

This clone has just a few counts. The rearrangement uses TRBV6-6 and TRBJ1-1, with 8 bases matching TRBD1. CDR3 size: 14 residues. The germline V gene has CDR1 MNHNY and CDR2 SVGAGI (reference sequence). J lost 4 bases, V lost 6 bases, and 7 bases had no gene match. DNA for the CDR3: TGTGCCAGCAGCTACCAGGGGGCGCCCACTGAAGCTTTCTTT. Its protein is CASSYQGAPTEAFF.

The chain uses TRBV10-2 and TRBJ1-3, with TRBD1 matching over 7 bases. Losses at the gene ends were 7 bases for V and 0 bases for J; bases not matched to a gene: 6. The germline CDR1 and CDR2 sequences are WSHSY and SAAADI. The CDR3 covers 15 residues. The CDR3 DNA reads TGCGCCAGCACTAGGGACAGTTACTCTGGAAACACCATATATTTT. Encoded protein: CASTRDSYSGNTIYF.

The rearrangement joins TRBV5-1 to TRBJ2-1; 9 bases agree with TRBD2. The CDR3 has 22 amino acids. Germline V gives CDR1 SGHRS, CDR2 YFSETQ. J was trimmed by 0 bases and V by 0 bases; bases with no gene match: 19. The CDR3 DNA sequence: TGCGCCAGCAGCTTGGGGCGGGGGGGTCGTTTGTGGTCGAAGAACTCCTACAATGAGCAGTTCTTC. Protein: CASSLGRGGRLWSKNSYNEQFF.

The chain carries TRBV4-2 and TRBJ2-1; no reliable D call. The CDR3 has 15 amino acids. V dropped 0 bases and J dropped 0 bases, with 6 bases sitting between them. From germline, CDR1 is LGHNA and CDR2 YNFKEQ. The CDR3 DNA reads TGTGCCAGCAGCCAAGAGGTGAGCTCCTACAATGAGCAGTTCTTC. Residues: CASSQEVSSYNEQFF.

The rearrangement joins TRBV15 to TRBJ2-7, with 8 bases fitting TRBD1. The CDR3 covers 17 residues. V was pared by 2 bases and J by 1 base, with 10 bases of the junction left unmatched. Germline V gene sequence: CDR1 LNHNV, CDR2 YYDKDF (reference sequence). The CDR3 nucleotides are TGTGCCACCAGCAGACCTTCAGGGGGCTCGCCATCCTACGAGCAGTACTTC. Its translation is CATSRPSGGSPSYEQYF.

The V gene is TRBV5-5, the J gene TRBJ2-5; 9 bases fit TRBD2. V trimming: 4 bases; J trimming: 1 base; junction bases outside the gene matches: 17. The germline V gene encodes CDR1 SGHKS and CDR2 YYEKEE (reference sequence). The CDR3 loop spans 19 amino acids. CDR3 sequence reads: CASSPPLAGLVGVQETQYF. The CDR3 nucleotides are TGTGCCAGCAGCCCCCCTCTAGCGGGATTGGTGGGGGTCCAAGAGACCCAGTACTTC.